This T cell receptor beta chain was recorded in a study of cytomegalovirus exposure and HLA in healthy donors. The study's findings and limits: According to reports, the classifier identified cytomegalovirus status with high specificity and sensitivity.

The CDR3 is 18 amino acids. Per the germline V gene, CDR1 is SNHLY and CDR2 is FYNNEI. The junction had 12 bases not matched to a gene; V was cut back by 5 bases and J by 1 base. A note on this clone: Its antigen is as yet unknown.

The PCR ran on 60 Vbeta and 13 Jbeta primers. Generated by immunoSEQ multiplex PCR, the TCRdb table keeps only in-frame clones and is missing some. The sample lists around 200,000 clones, approximately 86% seen once, with around 0.34% in the top ten. The receptor comes from a woman in her 30s in good health and CMV-seronegative. This chain uses TRBV2 with TRBJ1-5, with 9 bases fitting TRBD1. The sequenced sample was PBMCs. CDR3 coding DNA: TGTGCCAGCAGTACACGCGACAGGGGGGTGAAGAGCAATCAGCCCCAGCATTTT. Translated: CASSTRDRGVKSNQPQHF.